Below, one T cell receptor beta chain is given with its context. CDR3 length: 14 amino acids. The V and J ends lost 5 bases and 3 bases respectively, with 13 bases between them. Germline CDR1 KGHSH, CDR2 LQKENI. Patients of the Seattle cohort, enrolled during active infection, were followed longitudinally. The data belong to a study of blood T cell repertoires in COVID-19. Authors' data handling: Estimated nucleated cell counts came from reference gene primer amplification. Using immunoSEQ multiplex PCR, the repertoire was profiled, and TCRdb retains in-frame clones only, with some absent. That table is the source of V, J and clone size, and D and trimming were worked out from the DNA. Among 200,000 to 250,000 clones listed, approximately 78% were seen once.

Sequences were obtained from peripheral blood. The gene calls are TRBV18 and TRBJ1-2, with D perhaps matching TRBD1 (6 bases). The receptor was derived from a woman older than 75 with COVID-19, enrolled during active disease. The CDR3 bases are TGTGCCAGCTCATCTATAGGGGGGGACTATGGCTACACCTTC. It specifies CASSSIGGDYGYTF.